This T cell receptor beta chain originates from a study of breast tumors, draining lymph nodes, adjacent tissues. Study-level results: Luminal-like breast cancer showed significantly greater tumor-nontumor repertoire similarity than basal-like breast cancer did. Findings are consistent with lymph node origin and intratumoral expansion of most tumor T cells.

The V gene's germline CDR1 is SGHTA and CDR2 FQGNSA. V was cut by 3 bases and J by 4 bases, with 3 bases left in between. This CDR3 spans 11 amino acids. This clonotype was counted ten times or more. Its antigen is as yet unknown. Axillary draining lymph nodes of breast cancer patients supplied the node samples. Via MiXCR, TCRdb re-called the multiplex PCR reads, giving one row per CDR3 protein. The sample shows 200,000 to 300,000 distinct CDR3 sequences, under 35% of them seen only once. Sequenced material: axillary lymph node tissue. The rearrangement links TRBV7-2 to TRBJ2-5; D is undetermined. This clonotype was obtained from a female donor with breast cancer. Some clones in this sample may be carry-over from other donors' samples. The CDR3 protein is CASSFIETQYF. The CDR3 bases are TGTGCCAGCAGCTTTATAGAGACCCAGTACTTC.